The TCR beta chain described here comes from a study of shared clonotypes between healthy human individuals (dated by TCRdb to the early 2020s). Context from the whole study: A couple of women and three men aged 18 to 49 years were included in the cohort. For each donor, CD4 naive and CD4 memory were each given three plates, CD8 naive was given two plates, and CD8 memory was given one plate. To estimate repertoire size and how much clonotype sharing occurs between individuals, the study deeply sequenced the blood TCR repertoires of 5 or 6 healthy adults. To increase sequencing depth and limit assay-specific biases, different laboratories used diverse techniques to prepare libraries and sequence TCR repertoires. Leukapheresis yielded between about 0.8 and 8.9 billion PBMCs per donor. What the study reported, not specific to this receptor: Based on pairwise subsampling, the degree of clonotype sharing among donors was expected to be affected by sequencing depth. Clonotypes shared by all four sorted-subset donors showed higher generation probabilities than non-shared clonotypes. Naive subsets generally had larger estimated clonotype richness than memory subsets. Rarefaction of sorted-subset datasets indicated incomplete sequencing despite the large sequencing depth. Across a handful of donors, 5% to 6% of naive CD4, around 3.3% of naive CD8, 2.3% of memory CD4, and under 0.45% of memory CD8 clonotypes were shared. The genetic and exposure-history diversity represented was limited by the small number of donors. Only blood was sampled, and tissue TCR repertoires likely differ from those in blood.

A remark on this clone: Its antigen remains unidentified. Nothing much larger sits one base from this clone, and base qualities are not available.

Donors were healthy HIV-negative adults with no recently reported acute infections or vaccinations. Only Caucasian adults living in Nashville, Tennessee, USA were represented among the donors. CD4+ T cells were enriched through magnetic negative selection, after which naive cells were positively selected on CD45RA and the remaining negative fraction served as the memory subset. Blood was collected by leukapheresis, and PBMCs were isolated by Ficoll-Histopaque density gradient centrifugation and then cryopreserved in liquid nitrogen vapor phase. Analytical flow cytometry was used to check the purity and quantity of every magnetically sorted T cell population. Genomic DNA was isolated from each sorted fraction and quantified by UV absorbance on a Nanodrop 2000c. Reading the germline V gene (reference sequence) gives CDR1 MNHEY and CDR2 SMNVEV. Ends trimmed: V by 3 bases, J by 6 bases; bases unmatched to a gene: 7. The CDR3 measures 14 amino acids from cysteine to phenylalanine. Left in the record is the CDR3 DNA by itself, 42 bases read in frame from the first base.

TCR CDR3 regions were amplified from genomic DNA by multiplex PCR using the deep immunoSEQ assay. Extracted genomic DNA from each cell subset was distributed evenly across all wells of several immunoSEQ 96-well plates, and each plate was treated as a replicate. Each replicate PCR for sorted subsets received roughly 0.2 ug genomic DNA, equal to roughly 30,000 T cell genomes. The purified libraries were quantified using a Qubit 3.0 fluorometer, sized with a Bioanalyzer 2100, and then quantified again using the KAPA Library Quantification kit. A separate single-read 150-cycle Illumina NextSeq 550 flow cell was used to sequence each immunoSEQ 96-well plate. Under the source paper's analysis protocol: Because the immunoSEQ output included only junctional sequences and no quality scores, the filtering could not be the same as the filtering used for full-length reads. To assign V/J genes and CDR3, sequences were annotated using PyIR, a Python wrapper for IgBLAST v1.9, with IMGT germline references. Any read was removed if the V/J assignment was weak (E-value above 1e-6), the CDR3 was missing, or the read contained stop codons, out-of-frame junctions, or ambiguous translated residues. V3J clonotypes were defined by identical inferred V gene, J gene, and CDR3 amino acid sequence. Percentage overlap between repertoires was computed as shared unique clonotypes divided by the size of the smaller repertoire. Richness of each repertoire was evaluated using RTK rarefaction, the Chao1 estimator, and Recon v2.1 estimates of unobserved clonotypes. OLGA was used to compute generation probabilities for all TCRbeta clonotypes that the gDNA method yielded from four donors. TCRdb stores this immuneACCESS table with in-frame sequences only. Part of the clones is absent; in the studies checked, under half of the shortfall reflects unresolved V genes, and no reason is known for the rest. V and J calls and clone size are copied from that table; D and trimming were computed from the DNA. The sample table contains over a million clones; only one count was recorded for approximately 70% of them. Clones ranked in the top ten supply roughly 1.5% of the sample.

This sequence was found in a man younger than 35 in good health. Recombination connected TRBV27 to TRBJ2-7; 8 middle bases align to TRBD1. The material sequenced was memory CD4+ T cells sorted from blood. The sample's cell subset or site, from its label and the paper: CD45RA-negative fraction. In nucleotide form, the sequence is TGTGCCAGCAGTTTCCCGGGACAGGCCGCCGAGCAGTACTTC. This sequence encodes CASSFPGQAAEQYF.